The clone carrying this T cell receptor beta chain was seen only a few times. This sample was taken from a study of tumor-infiltrating lymphocytes in oesophageal squamous cell carcinoma. TCRdb re-called the PCR reads with MiXCR, one entry per CDR3 protein. The sample lists 15,000 or so distinct CDR3 sequences, 50% to 60% occurring once. The CDR3 covers 15 residues. With V trimmed by 4 bases and J by 5 bases, 5 bases remained unmatched. Germline V gene lookup returns CDR1 MGHRA and CDR2 YSYEKL. This receptor was taken from a female donor with esophageal squamous cell carcinoma. The V call is TRBV4-1, the J call TRBJ1-4, with 9 bases fitting TRBD1. Sequencing was carried out using esophageal tumor tissue. CDR3 loop: CASSPSTGGNEKLFF. CDR3 sequence (DNA): TGCGCCAGCAGCCCTTCGACAGGGGGGAATGAAAAACTGTTTTTT.